This TCR beta chain was documented in a study of cytomegalovirus exposure and HLA in healthy donors. Findings of the study overall: TCR beta V- and J-gene trimming, according to a later analysis, was linked to a missense DCLRE1C variant.

CDR1 is MNHEY and CDR2 is SVGAGI in the germline V gene. The CDR3 contains 14 residues. V shed 6 bases, J shed 9 bases, and the junction held 8 bases outside the gene matches. As regards this clone: The antigen is not known.

A multiplex PCR was run with 60 Vbeta primers and 13 Jbeta primers. Sequencing used immunoSEQ multiplex PCR; TCRdb keeps in-frame clones, though not all of them. The sample records about 200,000 clones, 82% being singletons. This clonotype originated in a woman between 45 and 60 years old in good health and CMV-seropositive. Material for sequencing was PBMCs. The J gene is TRBJ2-1, the V gene TRBV6-5; 10 positions match TRBD2. Here the CDR3 reads CASRRAGGPGEQFF. CDR3 in DNA: TGTGCCAGCAGACGAGCGGGAGGGCCGGGTGAGCAGTTCTTC.